The sequence of this T cell receptor beta chain was determined in a study of blood T cell repertoires in COVID-19. For the study at large: The study drew acute and convalescent COVID-19 samples from the United States, Italy and Spain.

The sample holds many counts of this clone. Profiling relied on immunoSEQ multiplex PCR, and the TCRdb table lists in-frame clones only, not all of them. This sample carries about 150,000 clones, 84% of them seen once, and the ten largest clones take roughly 4.5%. The sequencing input was peripheral blood. The sequence was collected from a human donor in a cohort sampled during active COVID-19.

For the CDR3, the DNA is TGTGCCAGCAGTTTATGGGACAGGGTCACCGGGGAGCTGTTTTTT. This codes for CASSLWDRVTGELFF. The chain joins TRBV27 to TRBJ2-2; 9 nucleotides agree with TRBD1. The junction had 1 base not matched to a gene; V was cut back by 1 base and J by 4 bases. The CDR3 is 15 residues long. Per the germline V gene, CDR1 is MNHEY and CDR2 is SMNVEV (reference sequence).